These T cell receptor beta chains were read from a single sample in a study of identical twins. TCRdb independently ran MiXCR on the 5' RACE reads; one entry per CDR3 protein. The repertoire includes 690,000 or so distinct CDR3 sequences, 8.5% to 9% of them detected once, and approximately 0.89% sits in the top ten. These data were likewise used in another study, on yellow fever vaccine responses in identical twins.

The sequencing input was PBMCs. These receptor sequences come from a woman between 18 and 29 years old in good health. The CDR3 runs from the conserved cysteine through the conserved F or W. Each record gives: CDR3 DNA, CDR3 protein, clone size, V gene, J gene, D gene. D genes are given only for firm matches. Not all rows give a size; the values are once, few, many and, for expanded clones, a class.

TGTGCCAGCAGCGCTAACTATGGCTACACCTTC	CASSANYGYTF	many	TRBV11-2	TRBJ1-2	-
TGCAGCGGGGTCGACTGGGACCTCCAAGATACGCAGTATTTT	CSGVDWDLQDTQYF	many	TRBV29-1	TRBJ2-3	-
TGCGCCAGCAGTGAGAGTCCTCCTCACTATGGCTACACCTTC	CASSESPPHYGYTF	few	TRBV10-2	TRBJ1-2	-
TGTGCCAGCAGTTACCAGGACAGGGGATACAATGAGCAGTTCTTC	CASSYQDRGYNEQFF	-	TRBV6-5	TRBJ2-1	TRBD1
TGTGCCAGCAGCCAAGATGAATATGAGACCCAGTACTTC	CASSQDEYETQYF	few	TRBV14	TRBJ2-5	-
TGTGCCAGCAGTCCTAGACAGGGCACAATGCAGTTCTTC	CASSPRQGTMQFF	-	TRBV12-3/TRBV12-4	TRBJ2-1	TRBD1
TGCAGCGTTGATGGCGGGAGGGCGTCAGATACGCAGTATTTT	CSVDGGRASDTQYF	many	TRBV29-1	TRBJ2-3	TRBD2
TGTGCCAGCAGTTTACTTCAGGGGGGAATAGCCTACGAGCAGTACTTC	CASSLLQGGIAYEQYF	many	TRBV28	TRBJ2-7	-
TGTGCCAGCTCACCTAACAGGGGGAGCTCCTACGAGCAGTACTTC	CASSPNRGSSYEQYF	-	TRBV18	TRBJ2-7	TRBD1
TGTGCCAGCAGCTTAGCGCGGGCATTCCCTTACAATGAGCAGTTCTTC	CASSLARAFPYNEQFF	many	TRBV7-6	TRBJ2-1	-
TGTGCCAGCTCACCACCTTCCAGGCCGAACACCGGGGAGCTGTTTTTT	CASSPPSRPNTGELFF	-	TRBV18	TRBJ2-2	-
TGCAGCGTTGTAGGGGGCCTCTACAATGAGCAGTTCTTC	CSVVGGLYNEQFF	-	TRBV29-1	TRBJ2-1	TRBD1
TGCAGCGTTGAAGTGGGGACAGGACAAATCTACGAGCAGTACTTC	CSVEVGTGQIYEQYF	many	TRBV29-1	TRBJ2-7	TRBD1
TGTGCCAGCAGATACCGACTAGCGGGAGGTACGCAGTATTTT	CASRYRLAGGTQYF	-	TRBV6-5	TRBJ2-3	TRBD2
TGTGCCAGCAGCCAAGTACGGAGGACAGGGAAACCCTACGAGCAGTACTTC	CASSQVRRTGKPYEQYF	few	TRBV3-1	TRBJ2-7	TRBD1
TGTGCCAGCAGCTTAGTACTGGGAGCCTCCTACGAGCAGTACTTC	CASSLVLGASYEQYF	-	TRBV7-9	TRBJ2-7	-
TGCAGTGCTAGAGACTTCCGTGACAGGGGAGGCTACGAGCAGTACTTC	CSARDFRDRGGYEQYF	-	TRBV20-1	TRBJ2-7	TRBD1
TGTGCCAGCAGCTTAGATTTGTCGCGGGAGAGGGATGAGCAGTTCTTC	CASSLDLSRERDEQFF	few	TRBV11-2	TRBJ2-1	TRBD2
TGTGCCAGCAGCTACGTAGCGGGACTAGCGTTGGAGACCCAGTACTTC	CASSYVAGLALETQYF	few	TRBV7-2	TRBJ2-5	TRBD2
TGTGCCAGCAGCTCGCTCCCTAGCGGGGGGGCTTCGTACTTC	CASSSLPSGGASYF	-	TRBV7-2	TRBJ2-5	TRBD2
TGTGCCAGCAGCTATCTGGGACAGATCTATGGCTACACCTTC	CASSYLGQIYGYTF	few	TRBV7-9	TRBJ1-2	TRBD1
TGTGCCAGCAGCCCGACAGGGGATATTACCGGGGAGCTGTTTTTT	CASSPTGDITGELFF	many	TRBV12-3/TRBV12-4	TRBJ2-2	TRBD1
TGTGCCAGCAGTGGGACAGGGGGTCTCAGCGGGACTGAAGCTTTCTTT	CASSGTGGLSGTEAFF	few	TRBV25-1	TRBJ1-1	TRBD1
TGTGCCAGCAGGATAGGGATCATCGGGAACACTGAAGCTTTCTTT	CASRIGIIGNTEAFF	few	TRBV2	TRBJ1-1	-
TGTGCCACCAGTGATCTGACAGGGGTTACTCGTTCTGAGCAGTTCTTC	CATSDLTGVTRSEQFF	few	TRBV24-1	TRBJ2-1	TRBD1
TGCAGTACCCGCCCGGGACTAGTAAGCTCCTACGAGCAGTACTTC	CSTRPGLVSSYEQYF	few	TRBV20-1	TRBJ2-7	TRBD2
TGCGCCAGCAGCTTGGCACCGACTGGAGCCACAGATACGCAGTATTTT	CASSLAPTGATDTQYF	-	TRBV5-1	TRBJ2-3	-